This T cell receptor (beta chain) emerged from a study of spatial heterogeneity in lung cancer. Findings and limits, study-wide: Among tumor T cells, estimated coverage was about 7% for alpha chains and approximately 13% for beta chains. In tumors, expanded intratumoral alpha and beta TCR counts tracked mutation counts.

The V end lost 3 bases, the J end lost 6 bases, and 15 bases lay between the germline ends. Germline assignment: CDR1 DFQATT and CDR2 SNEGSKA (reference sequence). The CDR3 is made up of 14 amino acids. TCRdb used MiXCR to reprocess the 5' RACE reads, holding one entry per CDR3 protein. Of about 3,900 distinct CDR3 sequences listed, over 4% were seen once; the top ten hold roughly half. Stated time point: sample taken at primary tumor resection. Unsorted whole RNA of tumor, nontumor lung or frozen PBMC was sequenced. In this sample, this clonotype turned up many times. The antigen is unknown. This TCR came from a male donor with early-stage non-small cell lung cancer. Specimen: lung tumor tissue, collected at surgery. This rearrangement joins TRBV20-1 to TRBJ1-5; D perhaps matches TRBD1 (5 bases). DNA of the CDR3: TGCAGTGCTAGTCGGGGGACTGGAGGTCAGCCCCAGCATTTT. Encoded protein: CSASRGTGGQPQHF.